Listed here are 26 T cell receptor beta chains from one sample, sequenced in a study of shared clonotypes between healthy human individuals. Clones were read by immunoSEQ multiplex PCR, and TCRdb kept only the in-frame ones, dropping some. Altogether about 2 million clones are present, 95% being singletons, with the ten largest covering 0.13%. The sequenced sample consisted of naive CD4+ T cells sorted from blood. Subset: CD45RA+ positively selected. Receptor source: a man aged 18-30 years in good health.

The chain is built from TRBV11-2 and TRBJ1-6; D is unclear. This CDR3 region has 13 residues. Germline lookup yields CDR1 SGHAT and CDR2 FQNNGV. Trimming removed 5 bases from V and 10 bases from J, with 12 bases in between. The CDR3 DNA sequence: TGTGCCAGCAGCCATCCCGCGGCGTCACCCCTCCACTTT. Its protein product is CASSHPAASPLHF.

The chain employs TRBV30 and TRBJ2-3, with D possibly being TRBD1 (6 bases). Trimming removed 0 bases from V and 6 bases from J, with 13 bases in between. CDR3 size: 14 residues. From germline, CDR1 is GTSNPN and CDR2 SVGIG (reference sequence). The DNA for the CDR3 is TGTGCCTGGAGTGTAGGGACATTGGGGGATACGCAGTATTTT. Residues: CAWSVGTLGDTQYF.

The J gene is TRBJ2-5, the V gene TRBV7-2; weak D call: TRBD2 (5 bases). Germline values: CDR1 SGHTA, CDR2 FQGNSA. This CDR3 region has 16 residues. With 4 bases removed from V and 4 bases from J, the gap between germline ends came to 19 bases. Here the CDR3 DNA reads TGTGCCAGCAGCTCCACGGGGAGTCTAACATTAGAGACCCAGTACTTC. Its protein is CASSSTGSLTLETQYF.

This chain connects TRBV5-1 to TRBJ2-3, with 9 nucleotides matching TRBD1. J lost 1 base, V lost 6 bases, and 6 bases had no gene match. The CDR3 sequence is 15 residues long. Germline assignment: CDR1 SGHRS and CDR2 YFSETQ. The CDR3 spells CASTAQGARTDTQYF. CDR3 nucleotide sequence: TGCGCCAGCACGGCACAGGGGGCTCGCACAGATACGCAGTATTTT.

V and J are TRBV6-1 and TRBJ2-7, with a possible D match to TRBD2 (6 bases). This CDR3 comprises 14 residues. V lost 10 bases to trimming and J lost 0 bases, with 16 bases between them. Germline V lookup: CDR1 MNHNS, CDR2 SASEGT. The CDR3 region is CATKPGVHSYEQYF. CDR3 bases: TGTGCCACCAAGCCGGGGGTACACTCCTACGAGCAGTACTTC.

The genes are TRBV18 and TRBJ2-7; no definite D call. The CDR3 has 19 residues. The V end lost 3 bases, the J end lost 2 bases, and 26 bases lay between the germline ends. Germline loops: CDR1 KGHSH, CDR2 LQKENI. The CDR3 nucleotides are TGTGCCAGCTCACCCATTGCCCCCAAGCAAACGGGTAACCCCTACGAGCAGTACTTC. This sequence encodes CASSPIAPKQTGNPYEQYF. Full variable domain (rest looked up from reference TRBV18 and TRBJ2-7): NAGVMQNPRHLVRRRGQEARLRCSPMKGHSHVYWYRQLPEEGLKFMVYLQKENIIDESGMPKERFSAEFPKEGPSILRIQQVVRGDSAAYFCASSPIAPKQTGNPYEQYFGPGTRLTVT.

This chain uses TRBV18 with TRBJ1-4, with 7 nucleotides matching TRBD1. Germline-derived CDR1 and CDR2 are KGHSH and LQKENI. There are 15 residues in the CDR3. The trim removed 3 bases at V and 7 bases at J, leaving 8 bases unmatched. The CDR3 DNA follows: TGTGCCAGCTCACCCGCGGGACAGCCCTCTGAAAAACTGTTTTTT. Its translation is CASSPAGQPSEKLFF.

The V and J genes are TRBV5-1 and TRBJ2-3; weak D call: TRBD2 (6 bases). V shed 1 base and J shed 2 bases, with 8 bases lying between them. This CDR3 is 14 amino acids long. Germline V gene data show CDR1 as SGHRS and CDR2 as YFSETQ. CDR3 residues: CASSLTSNTDTQYF. In DNA form, the CDR3 reads TGCGCCAGCAGCTTGACTAGCAACACAGATACGCAGTATTTT.

The chain is built from TRBV25-1 and TRBJ1-2; D possibly corresponds to TRBD1 (6 bases). Germline V gene data show CDR1 as MGHDK and CDR2 as SYGVNS. The CDR3 consists of 18 residues. The V end was cut by 0 bases, the J end by 6 bases, with 23 bases between. In DNA, the CDR3 is TGTGCCAGCAGTGAATACCCCGGACGGTGGGACAATCCAAATGGCTACACCTTC. Translation: CASSEYPGRWDNPNGYTF.

The genes are TRBV4-3 and TRBJ1-4; TRBD1 aligns across 8 bases. There are 14 residues in the CDR3. V was pared by 2 bases and J by 8 bases, with 4 bases of the junction left unmatched. Germline lookup yields CDR1 LGHNA and CDR2 YSLEER. The CDR3 DNA reads as TGCGCCAGCAGCCAACGGACAGGGCGGGAAAAACTGTTTTTT. It codes for CASSQRTGREKLFF.

This chain connects TRBV6-6 to TRBJ2-4; D ambiguous. Germline V gene lookup returns CDR1 MNHNY and CDR2 SVGAGI (reference sequence). CDR3 length: 12 residues. Between the trimmed V and J ends, which lost 2 bases and 10 bases, there was a span of 9 bases. The CDR3 reads CASSYVADIQYF. The CDR3 nucleotides are TGTGCCAGCAGTTACGTTGCAGATATTCAGTACTTC.

A note on this clone: Different DNA sequences within this sample yield the same CDR3. The gene calls are TRBV9 and TRBJ2-7; D may be TRBD2 (5 bases). Germline V lookup: CDR1 SGDLS, CDR2 YYNGEE. Deletions cut 0 bases from V and 0 bases from J, with 7 bases between. The CDR3 spans 14 residues. For the CDR3, the DNA is TGTGCCAGCAGCGTAGGAGGGAACTCCTACGAGCAGTACTTC. The encoded protein is CASSVGGNSYEQYF.

The sample holds one count of this clone. The chain employs TRBV19 and TRBJ1-1; D is undetermined. The CDR3 runs 11 residues. Trimming pared 7 bases from V and 7 bases from J, leaving 10 bases between. Germline V gives CDR1 LNHDA, CDR2 SQIVND (reference sequence). The CDR3, as DNA: TGTGCCAGTAAGGTAGGCTTTGAAGCTTTCTTT. Translating gives CASKVGFEAFF.

This chain's CDR3 is CASSPEGARTDTQYF. DNA for the CDR3: TGTGCCAGCAGCCCAGAGGGAGCTAGAACGGATACGCAGTATTTT. The chain joins TRBV7-6 to TRBJ2-3, with D possibly TRBD2 on 5 matching bases. V dropped 5 bases and J dropped 6 bases, with 18 bases sitting between them. The V gene's germline CDR1 is SGHVS and CDR2 FNYEAQ. CDR3 length equals 15 residues.

V gene TRBV19 combines with J gene TRBJ2-7; 9 bases are shared with TRBD2. Germline V lookup: CDR1 LNHDA, CDR2 SQIVND (reference sequence). CDR3 length: 15 residues. After removal of 2 bases from V and 2 bases from J, the junction contained 4 bases not matched to a gene. CDR3 nucleotides: TGTGCCAGTAGTATAAGCGGGAGGACAGCCTACGAGCAGTACTTC. It encodes CASSISGRTAYEQYF.

The chain uses TRBV28 and TRBJ2-7, with TRBD1 matching over 9 bases. Germline V gene sequence: CDR1 MDHEN, CDR2 SYDVKM. J gave up 5 bases and V 3 bases, and 8 bases lay outside the gene matches. This CDR3 has 15 amino acids. Written as DNA, the CDR3 is TGTGCCAGCAGTTTGCCAGGACAGGGGTTAAACGAGCAGTACTTC. Protein product: CASSLPGQGLNEQYF.

The chain employs TRBV4-3 and TRBJ2-5; 14 nucleotides align to TRBD2. The V segment lost 3 bases and the J segment 3 bases; nucleotides outside the gene matches: 6. The CDR3 is made up of 17 amino acids. Germline CDR1 LGHNA, CDR2 YSLEER. The CDR3 protein is CASSQVPGLAGEETQYF. The CDR3, as DNA: TGCGCCAGCAGCCAGGTACCGGGACTAGCGGGAGAAGAGACCCAGTACTTC.

The chain employs TRBV11-2 and TRBJ2-5; D is possibly TRBD2 (7 bases). This CDR3 is built from 16 residues. Germline-derived CDR1 and CDR2 are SGHAT and FQNNGV. V gave up 5 bases and J gave up 8 bases, with 24 bases separating them. CDR3 DNA sequence: TGTGCCAGCAGCCCTATTTCCGCGGGGGCGCTGTATACCCAGTACTTC. It yields the protein CASSPISAGALYTQYF. The full variable domain, in which reference TRBV11-2 and TRBJ2-5 provide the parts outside the CDR3, is EAGVAQSPRYKIIEKRQSVAFWCNPISGHATLYWYQQILGQGPKLLIQFQNNGVVDDSQLPKDRFSAERLKGVDSTLKIQPAKLEDSAVYLCASSPISAGALYTQYFGPGTRLLVL.

In this sample, this clone turned up once. This chain uses TRBV27 with TRBJ2-3, with 7 bases matching TRBD2. The CDR3 is 15 amino acids. The junction had 9 bases not matched to a gene; V was cut back by 7 bases and J by 2 bases. CDR1 is MNHEY, CDR2 SMNVEV, per germline (reference sequence). The CDR3 DNA is TGTGCCAGCAATGACTCGGGAGGATCCACAGATACGCAGTATTTT. This encodes CASNDSGGSTDTQYF.

In the case of this clone: At the DNA level, this CDR3 is encoded by other sequences in the same sample as well. The rearrangement uses TRBV19 and TRBJ1-3; D gene ambiguous. This CDR3 has 13 residues. With 6 bases removed from V and 1 base from J, the gap between germline ends came to 7 bases. Per the germline V gene, CDR1 is LNHDA and CDR2 is SQIVND (reference sequence). The CDR3 sequence is CASRVASGNTIYF. The DNA for the CDR3 is TGTGCCAGTAGGGTCGCATCTGGAAACACCATATATTTT.

The chain recombines TRBV2 with TRBJ1-5; D perhaps matches TRBD1 (5 bases). The V end lost 6 bases, the J end lost 0 bases, and 15 bases lay between the germline ends. CDR1 is SNHLY, CDR2 FYNNEI, per germline. This CDR3 has 16 residues. The CDR3 loop is CASRDQGGHSNQPQHF. The CDR3 DNA is TGTGCCAGCAGGGACCAGGGCGGGCATAGCAATCAGCCCCAGCATTTT.

The V gene is TRBV18, the J gene TRBJ2-2; D not certain. V shed 6 bases and J shed 5 bases, with 10 bases lying between them. This CDR3 region has 13 residues. The V gene's germline CDR1 is KGHSH and CDR2 LQKENI. The chain's CDR3 is CASSLGITGELFF. The CDR3 DNA reads TGTGCCAGCTCGCTAGGCATAACCGGGGAGCTGTTTTTT.

V is TRBV7-2 and J is TRBJ2-2; D perhaps matches TRBD2 (6 bases). Trimming stripped 0 bases from V and 8 bases from J, with 16 bases between. This CDR3 spans 16 amino acids. CDR1 SGHTA and CDR2 FQGNSA come from the germline V gene. The CDR3 DNA is TGTGCCAGCAGCTTAGCGGGGACTGGATCAAAGGGGGAGCTGTTTTTT. This encodes CASSLAGTGSKGELFF.

The genes are TRBV30 and TRBJ2-3; D is possibly TRBD2 (5 bases). V was trimmed by 0 bases and J by 5 bases, leaving 15 bases between them. This CDR3 is built from 15 residues. Germline CDR1 reads GTSNPN; CDR2 reads SVGIG (reference sequence). The CDR3, as DNA: TGTGCCTGGAGTGTACGAGCGGTGGGCCGAGATACGCAGTATTTT. It translates to CAWSVRAVGRDTQYF.

The J gene is TRBJ1-1, the V gene TRBV7-9; perhaps TRBD1 as D (6 bases). Germline V gene lookup returns CDR1 SEHNR and CDR2 FQNEAQ (reference sequence). This CDR3 comprises 13 residues. Between the trimmed V and J ends, which lost 7 bases and 4 bases, there was a span of 13 bases. CDR3 DNA: TGTGCCAGCACCGAAACAGGGACCACTGAAGCTTTCTTT. Protein product: CASTETGTTEAFF.

The chain combines TRBV30 with TRBJ2-1, with 15 bases that match TRBD2. In germline, CDR1 is GTSNPN, CDR2 SVGIG (reference sequence). The CDR3 spans 16 residues. V was clipped by 4 bases and J by 7 bases; unmatched bases: 8. The CDR3 region has the DNA TGTGCCTGGACTTTCCAAGGACTAGCGGGAGGGAATGAGCAGTTCTTC. This translates into CAWTFQGLAGGNEQFF. Full variable domain (outside the CDR3, taken from reference TRBV30 and TRBJ2-1): SQTIHQWPATLVQPVGSPLSLECTVEGTSNPNLYWYRQAAGRGLQLLFYSVGIGQISSEVPQNLSASRPQDRQFILSSKKLLLSDSGFYLCAWTFQGLAGGNEQFFGPGTRLTVL.